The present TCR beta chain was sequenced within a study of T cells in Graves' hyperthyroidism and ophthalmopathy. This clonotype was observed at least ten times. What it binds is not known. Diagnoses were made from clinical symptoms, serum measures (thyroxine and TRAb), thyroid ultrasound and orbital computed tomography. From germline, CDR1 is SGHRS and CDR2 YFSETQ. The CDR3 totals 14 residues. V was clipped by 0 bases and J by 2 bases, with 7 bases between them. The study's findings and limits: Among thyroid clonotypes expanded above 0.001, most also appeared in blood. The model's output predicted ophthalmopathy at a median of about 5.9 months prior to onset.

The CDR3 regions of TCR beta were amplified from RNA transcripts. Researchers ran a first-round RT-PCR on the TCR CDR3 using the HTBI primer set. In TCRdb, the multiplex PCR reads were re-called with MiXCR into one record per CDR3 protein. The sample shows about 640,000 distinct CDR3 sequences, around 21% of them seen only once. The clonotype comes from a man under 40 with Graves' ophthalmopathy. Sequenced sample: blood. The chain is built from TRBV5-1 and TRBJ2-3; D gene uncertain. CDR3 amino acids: CASSLDGYTDTQYF. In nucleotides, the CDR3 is TGCGCCAGCAGCTTGGATGGATACACAGATACGCAGTATTTT.